Shown below are 27 T cell receptor beta chains from a single sample sequenced in a study of cytomegalovirus exposure and HLA in healthy donors. TCRdb keeps only in-frame clones here, not all; method: immunoSEQ multiplex PCR. The table records tens of thousands of clones, 84% of them present only once. The sequencing input was PBMCs. Receptor source: a woman between 18 and 29 years old in good health and CMV-seropositive.

V is TRBV4-1 and J is TRBJ2-7; 10 bases match TRBD2. CDR3 size: 17 residues. The V and J ends lost 0 bases and 2 bases, in that order; junction bases with no gene match: 7. Per the germline V gene, CDR1 is MGHRA and CDR2 is YSYEKL. CDR3 sequence (DNA): TGCGCCAGCAGCCAAGATCAGCGGGGGGGATATACCTACGAGCAGTACTTC. Its translation is CASSQDQRGGYTYEQYF.

The rearrangement uses TRBV2 and TRBJ1-2; D uncertain. CDR3 size: 15 residues. V was cut by 4 bases and J by 0 bases, with 12 bases left in between. Germline CDR1 and CDR2: SNHLY and FYNNEI. The CDR3, as DNA: TGTGCCAGCAGTGGATTCCTACGGGCTAACTATGGCTACACCTTC. Translating gives CASSGFLRANYGYTF.

This clone was recorded once. V usage is TRBV12-5 and J usage is TRBJ1-2, with D unresolved. The CDR3 has 14 residues. The V end lost 6 bases, the J end lost 0 bases, and 11 bases lay between the germline ends. CDR1 LGHNT and CDR2 FRNRAP come from the germline V gene. The CDR3 DNA follows: TGTGCTAGTGGCTCCCCGGACTCTAACTATGGCTACACCTTC. Protein product: CASGSPDSNYGYTF.

The chain employs TRBV6-1 and TRBJ2-6, with D perhaps TRBD1 (6 bases). Trimming left V 3 bases short and J 0 bases short, with 6 bases between. The germline CDR1 and CDR2 sequences are MNHNS and SASEGT. CDR3 size: 15 residues. CDR3 sequence (DNA): TGTGCCAGCAGTGAGGACAGCTCTGGGGCCAACGTCCTGACTTTC. This codes for CASSEDSSGANVLTF.

J is TRBJ1-3 and V is TRBV4-3; 7 nucleotides agree with TRBD1. This CDR3 contains 15 residues. The germline CDR1 and CDR2 sequences are LGHNA and YSLEER. The V gene end was trimmed by 0 bases and the J gene end by 4 bases; junction bases not matched to a gene: 3. The CDR3 loop is CASSQEQGWGNTIYF. The CDR3 coding sequence is TGCGCCAGCAGCCAAGAACAGGGGTGGGGAAACACCATATATTTT.

This chain joins TRBV6-5 and TRBJ2-7; TRBD2 aligns across 10 bases. The CDR3 is 16 amino acids. Germline V gene lookup returns CDR1 MNHEY and CDR2 SVGAGI. V was clipped by 0 bases and J by 2 bases; unmatched bases: 4. CDR3 coding DNA: TGTGCCAGCAGTTACTCCCCTAGCGGGGGAGCCTACGAGCAGTACTTC. Protein sequence: CASSYSPSGGAYEQYF.

The chain joins TRBV5-4 to TRBJ2-2; TRBD1 is a possible D gene (5 bases). The V gene's germline CDR1 is SGHNT and CDR2 YYREEE (reference sequence). The length of the CDR3 is 18 residues. V shed 0 bases and J shed 0 bases, with 15 bases lying between them. CDR3 sequence: CASSLGKSRVANTGELFF. DNA of the CDR3: TGTGCCAGCAGCTTGGGGAAATCCAGGGTCGCGAACACCGGGGAGCTGTTTTTT.

Here the CDR3 DNA reads TGTGCCACCAGCAGAGGCGGGGGAGCAGATACGCAGTATTTT. Its protein product is CATSRGGGADTQYF. The V gene is TRBV15, the J gene TRBJ2-3; 7 nucleotides match TRBD2. The CDR3 consists of 14 residues. V shed 1 base and J 4 bases; nucleotides not matched to a gene: 2. Germline assignment: CDR1 LNHNV and CDR2 YYDKDF (reference sequence).

The V and J genes are TRBV14 and TRBJ2-3, with 10 bases fitting TRBD2. V shed 1 base, J shed 2 bases, and the junction held 9 bases outside the gene matches. Per germline, CDR1 SGHDN and CDR2 FVKESK. The CDR3 spans 18 residues. The CDR3 reads CASSQGGLAGAFTDTQYF. The DNA of the CDR3 is TGTGCCAGCAGCCAAGGAGGGCTAGCGGGGGCATTCACAGATACGCAGTATTTT.

The chain links TRBV5-1 to TRBJ2-3, with 7 nucleotides matching TRBD1. Germline V gives CDR1 SGHRS, CDR2 YFSETQ. Trimming took 3 bases from V and 0 from J; bases not matched to a gene: 13. The CDR3 covers 18 residues. The CDR3 reads CASSYRTGTVSSTDTQYF. The CDR3 DNA reads TGCGCCAGCAGCTACAGGACCGGGACAGTTTCTAGCACAGATACGCAGTATTTT.

The V call is TRBV30, the J call TRBJ2-7; 9 nucleotides align to TRBD1. With V trimmed by 3 bases and J by 4 bases, 19 bases remained unmatched. The germline V gene encodes CDR1 GTSNPN and CDR2 SVGIG (reference sequence). The CDR3 totals 18 residues. The DNA of the CDR3 is TGTGCCTGGAGGGATACTAGTGGCGAGGGACAGGGAAAATACGAGCAGTACTTC. Translation gives CAWRDTSGEGQGKYEQYF.

This clone occurred once. V usage is TRBV7-9 and J usage is TRBJ2-2; maybe TRBD1 (6 bases). Germline CDR1 reads SEHNR; CDR2 reads FQNEAQ (reference sequence). V was clipped by 5 bases and J by 6 bases, with 10 bases between them. The CDR3 has 13 amino acids. CDR3 loop: CASSVQGSGELFF. CDR3 nucleotides: TGTGCCAGCAGCGTACAGGGCTCCGGGGAGCTGTTTTTT.

The chain is built from TRBV9 and TRBJ2-2, with TRBD1 identical over 7 bases. CDR1 is SGDLS, CDR2 YYNGEE, per germline. The CDR3 spans 16 residues. V shed 1 base, J shed 6 bases, and the junction held 9 bases outside the gene matches. The chain's CDR3 is CASSVLGGGLPGELFF. The CDR3 region has the DNA TGTGCCAGCAGCGTATTAGGGGGCGGATTACCCGGGGAGCTGTTTTTT.

This clone occurred a few times. The V gene is TRBV29-1, the J gene TRBJ2-7, with D perhaps TRBD1 (6 bases). V gave up 6 bases and J gave up 5 bases, with 23 bases separating them. Germline CDR1 SQVTM, CDR2 ANQGSEA. CDR3 length: 15 residues. The CDR3 region has the DNA TGCAGCGTGGCAACAGGGTTCTTGGGCGTCAACGAGCAGTACTTC. Translation: CSVATGFLGVNEQYF.

This chain joins TRBV28 and TRBJ1-6, with 9 bases matching TRBD1. There are 15 residues in the CDR3. Germline V gene data show CDR1 as MDHEN and CDR2 as SYDVKM. Trimming cost V 4 bases and J 10 bases; bases outside gene matches: 8. The CDR3 nucleotides read TGTGCCAGCAGTTCACCCGGACAGGGGAGGTCACCCCTCCACTTT. Protein: CASSSPGQGRSPLHF.

The V and J genes are TRBV7-6 and TRBJ1-5; 8 bases are shared with TRBD1. Losses at the gene ends were 1 base for V and 7 bases for J; bases not matched to a gene: 3. This CDR3 spans 14 amino acids. Germline-derived CDR1 and CDR2 are SGHVS and FNYEAQ. CDR3: CASSLESGGQPQHF. The CDR3 DNA reads as TGTGCCAGCAGCTTAGAGTCAGGGGGCCAGCCCCAGCATTTT. The whole variable domain, filled in from reference TRBV7-6 and TRBJ1-5, reads GAGVSQSPRYKVTKRGQDVALRCDPISGHVSLYWYRQALGQGPEFLTYFNYEAQQDKSGLPNDRFSAERPEGSISTLTIQRTEQRDSAMYRCASSLESGGQPQHFGDGTRLSIL.

The chain is built from TRBV18 and TRBJ1-1, with 7 bases identical to TRBD1. This CDR3 comprises 14 residues. CDR1 KGHSH and CDR2 LQKENI come from the germline V gene. After removal of 3 bases from V and 4 bases from J, the junction contained 5 bases not matched to a gene. CDR3 in DNA: TGTGCCAGCTCACCCGGACAGGATGGCACTGAAGCTTTCTTT. It is translated as CASSPGQDGTEAFF.

The V call is TRBV11-2, the J call TRBJ1-3; 7 bases line up with TRBD1. The germline CDR1 and CDR2 sequences are SGHAT and FQNNGV. V trimming: 2 bases; J trimming: 3 bases; junction bases outside the gene matches: 4. This CDR3 contains 15 residues. CDR3 DNA: TGTGCCAGCAGCTTACAGGGGGGCAGTGGAAACACCATATATTTT. Translating gives CASSLQGGSGNTIYF.

V usage is TRBV11-1 and J usage is TRBJ1-2; TRBD1 matches 7 bases. The V and J ends lost 5 bases and 7 bases, in that order; junction bases with no gene match: 10. This CDR3 comprises 14 residues. Germline CDR1 SGHAT, CDR2 FQDESV (reference sequence). The CDR3 sequence: CASSPGQAPRGYTF. DNA for the CDR3: TGTGCCAGCAGCCCTGGACAGGCCCCTCGTGGCTACACCTTC.

This clone was recorded only once. The rearrangement uses TRBV5-1 and TRBJ1-3; D gene unclear. Germline V gene lookup returns CDR1 SGHRS and CDR2 YFSETQ. This CDR3 contains 15 residues. V lost 0 bases, J lost 3 bases, and 10 bases lay in between. The DNA for the CDR3 is TGCGCCAGCAGCTTGGGTAGCGTCCGTGGAAACACCATATATTTT. This sequence encodes CASSLGSVRGNTIYF.

The chain combines TRBV5-8 with TRBJ2-1; D not certain. Trimming pared 0 bases from V and 0 bases from J, leaving 7 bases between. CDR1 and CDR2 from the germline V gene are SGHTS and YDEGEE. The CDR3 has 15 residues. For the CDR3, the DNA is TGTGCCAGCAGCTTGGTCGTTAGCTCCTACAATGAGCAGTTCTTC. It yields the protein CASSLVVSSYNEQFF.

The gene calls are TRBV10-2 and TRBJ2-2; tentative D call: TRBD1 (6 bases). Trimming cost V 8 bases and J 8 bases, with 18 bases left between them. This CDR3 comprises 14 residues. Germline V gene lookup returns CDR1 WSHSY and CDR2 SAAADI. CDR3 region: CASSHRVIFGELFF. CDR3 DNA: TGCGCCAGCTCCCACAGGGTAATATTTGGGGAGCTGTTTTTT.

This clone showed up many times. A read error may produce the germline difference seen at one junction end. This chain uses TRBV15 with TRBJ2-1; no clear D gene. The germline CDR1 and CDR2 sequences are LNHNV and YYDKDF (reference sequence). This CDR3 is 14 amino acids long. The CDR3, as DNA: TGTGCCACCAGCAACGAGCTCTCCCACAATGAGCAGTTCTTC. It is translated as CATSNELSHNEQFF. The full variable domain, with the rest looked up from reference TRBV15 and TRBJ2-1, is DAMVIQNPRYQVTQFGKPVTLSCSQTLNHNVMYWYQQKSSQAPKLLFHYYDKDFNNEADTPDNFQSRRPNTSFCFLDIRSPGLGDTAMYLCATSNELSHNEQFFGPGTRLTVL.

The chain links TRBV4-1 to TRBJ2-3, with 8 nucleotides matching TRBD2. Germline CDR1 reads MGHRA; CDR2 reads YSYEKL. The J segment lost 4 bases and the V segment lost 1 base, leaving 10 bases of the junction unmatched. The CDR3 sequence is 17 residues long. The CDR3 sequence: CASSQGSTGGDADTQYF. The CDR3 DNA sequence: TGCGCCAGCAGCCAAGGGAGTACCGGGGGGGACGCAGATACGCAGTATTTT.

The CDR3 nucleotides read TGTGCCAGCAGCCCAGGGGGACTAGCGGTTTCCTACGAGCAGTACTTC. Its translation: CASSPGGLAVSYEQYF. The rearrangement joins TRBV9 to TRBJ2-7; 11 bases agree with TRBD2. The ends lost 4 bases at V and 1 base at J; junction bases unmatched: 7. Germline CDR1 is SGDLS and CDR2 is YYNGEE. The CDR3 extends over 16 amino acids.

The chain links TRBV28 to TRBJ2-1; D gene unclear. V was clipped by 7 bases and J by 5 bases, with 6 bases between them. Germline V gene data show CDR1 as MDHEN and CDR2 as SYDVKM. The CDR3 consists of 11 residues. CDR3 sequence reads: CASTLNNEQFF. CDR3 coding DNA: TGTGCCAGCACCCTAAACAATGAGCAGTTCTTC.

The chain is built from TRBV4-3 and TRBJ2-6, with a tentative D call TRBD1 (5 bases). V lost 1 base to trimming and J lost 2 bases, with 12 bases between them. The germline V gene encodes CDR1 LGHNA and CDR2 YSLEER. This CDR3 is 17 amino acids long. The CDR3 sequence: CASSQVSPRAGANVLTF. CDR3 sequence (DNA): TGCGCCAGCAGCCAAGTCAGTCCCAGGGCTGGGGCCAACGTCCTGACTTTC.